Each of the 9 T cell receptor beta chains below was sequenced from the same sample in a study of blood T cell repertoires in COVID-19. Profiling relied on immunoSEQ multiplex PCR, and the TCRdb table lists in-frame clones only, not all of them. The sample holds fewer than 90,000 clones; roughly 82% are singletons and the top ten take approximately 12%. Sequencing was performed on peripheral blood. These TCRs come from a man aged 45 to 65 with acute or convalescent COVID-19.

This sequence joins TRBV4-3 and TRBJ1-5, with D unresolved. V lost 1 base and J lost 2, with 9 bases in between. The CDR3 has 15 residues. Germline CDR1 LGHNA, CDR2 YSLEER. This chain's CDR3 is CASSQVPGGNQPQHF. The CDR3 coding sequence is TGCGCCAGCAGCCAAGTCCCGGGTGGCAATCAGCCCCAGCATTTT.

The chain has TRBV6-5 and TRBJ1-4; D is possibly TRBD1 (5 bases). The CDR3 spans 14 residues. Germline V gene sequence: CDR1 MNHEY, CDR2 SVGAGI. V was pared by 7 bases and J by 0 bases, with 9 bases between. For the CDR3, the DNA is TGTGCCAGCAACAGGCTTTCAACTAATGAAAAACTGTTTTTT. This encodes CASNRLSTNEKLFF.

In this sample, this clone turned up a few times. The rearrangement joins TRBV27 to TRBJ2-6, with a possible D match to TRBD1 (6 bases). V lost 3 bases and J lost 1, with 7 bases in between. Germline lookup yields CDR1 MNHEY and CDR2 SMNVEV (reference sequence). The CDR3 length is 15 residues. The CDR3 here is CASSLDRSGANVLTF. The CDR3 DNA reads as TGTGCCAGCAGTTTGGACAGATCTGGGGCCAACGTCCTGACTTTC.

The chain recombines TRBV11-2 with TRBJ1-2, with D perhaps matching TRBD1 (6 bases). Germline lookup yields CDR1 SGHAT and CDR2 FQNNGV. This CDR3 comprises 13 residues. The ends were cut back, 2 bases at V and 8 bases at J, with 12 bases in the middle. The CDR3 DNA reads as TGTGCCAGCAGCTTAATGGGGGCGCGAGGCTACACCTTC. Its translation: CASSLMGARGYTF.

The chain recombines TRBV28 with TRBJ1-3; D is possibly TRBD1 (5 bases). V gave up 9 bases and J gave up 0 bases, with 15 bases separating them. CDR3 length: 15 amino acids. Germline V gene lookup returns CDR1 MDHEN and CDR2 SYDVKM. CDR3 protein: CASLKAGNSGNTIYF. DNA of the CDR3: TGTGCCAGTCTTAAAGCAGGGAACTCTGGAAACACCATATATTTT.

This chain uses TRBV11-2 with TRBJ1-6; D perhaps matches TRBD1 (6 bases). There are 15 residues in the CDR3. CDR1 and CDR2 (germline): SGHAT, FQNNGV. V gave up 2 bases and J gave up 7 bases, with 12 bases separating them. The CDR3 DNA reads as TGTGCCAGCAGCTTATCATCCAGGGGCAATTCACCCCTCCACTTT. As protein: CASSLSSRGNSPLHF.

V gene TRBV30 combines with J gene TRBJ2-2; D is perhaps TRBD1 (5 bases). The CDR3 covers 13 residues. Deletions cut 2 bases from V and 6 bases from J, with 10 bases between. Germline V CDR1 and CDR2: GTSNPN, SVGIG (reference sequence). CDR3 sequence reads: CAWSRGVAGELFF. CDR3 nucleotides: TGTGCCTGGAGTAGGGGTGTTGCCGGGGAGCTGTTTTTT.

This chain links TRBV6-5 with TRBJ2-5; TRBD1 matches 10 bases. The CDR3 covers 15 residues. Looked up from germline, CDR1 is MNHEY and CDR2 is SVGAGI. The V gene end was trimmed by 5 bases and the J gene end by 5 bases; junction bases not matched to a gene: 8. Written as DNA, the CDR3 is TGTGCCAGCAGTCGACAGGGGGCTACAAGTGAGACCCAGTACTTC. Translation gives CASSRQGATSETQYF.

This rearrangement joins TRBV9 to TRBJ2-5; 8 bases agree with TRBD1. The CDR3 spans 15 residues. Unmatched junction bases numbered 9, after V lost 4 bases and J lost 4 bases. Germline CDR1 and CDR2: SGDLS and YYNGEE. The CDR3 protein is CASSIGQGGGETQYF. The CDR3 nucleotides are TGTGCCAGCAGCATCGGACAGGGTGGGGGAGAGACCCAGTACTTC. Full variable domain (remainder filled in from reference TRBV9 and TRBJ2-5): DSGVTQTPKHLITATGQRVTLRCSPRSGDLSVYWYQQSLDQGLQFLIQYYNGEERAKGNILERFSAQQFPDLHSELNLSSLELGDSALYFCASSIGQGGGETQYFGPGTRLLVL.